This entry concerns a single TCR beta chain. Its antigen is still unknown. Base qualities were left out, and no much larger clone turns up one base away. This entry belongs to a study of cytomegalovirus exposure and HLA in healthy donors (dated by TCRdb to 2017 to 2019). Background for the entire study: In an earlier analysis of under 750 of the donors, 250 to 350 Gb of sequence data and just under 120 million unique TCR beta sequences from 150 million to 200 million T cells were reported. An early release that covered some 630 HLA-typed donors contained approximately 290 gigabases of sequencing data and 75 million to 100 million unique TCR sequences. The genetic ancestry cluster associated with self-reported Caucasian donors included 81% of the roughly 360 genotyped donors. The study aimed to test whether signatures of past pathogen exposure could be identified by cataloging public T cell receptors. The T cell repertoires of under 700 subjects were profiled by immunosequencing and related to cytomegalovirus serostatus. Besides the first cohort of 550 to 750 subjects, a separate validation cohort made up of 90 to 150 different subjects was used. High-throughput TCR immunosequencing, statistical association of individual TCRs with disease status, and machine learning were combined to predict cytomegalovirus infection status. A later analysis re-analyzed previously published TCR beta repertoires from several hundred donors and added high-resolution HLA genotyping to study TCR occurrence patterns. In the later analysis, no new phenotypic data were used to find candidate immune exposures; instead, reliance was placed on TCR beta sequences and their occurrence across donors. An earlier analysis of roughly 580 of the donors used high-throughput TCR beta sequencing to judge whether each TCR beta V gene segment behaved as functional or pseudogenic. Donor age, sex, ethnicity and CMV serostatus were compiled together with the repertoire data. Genome-wide SNP genotypes for about three fifths of the 666 donors were used in a later genetic analysis, which treated that subset as a discovery cohort. All discovery cohort repertoires had been generated using a single sequencing platform. Both class I and class II loci were covered by HLA typing, at four-digit resolution. Typing coverage differed by locus: A, B, C, DRB1 and DQB1 were typed in roughly 620-630 donors, DQA1 in 500 to 550, DPA1 in approximately 600, and DPB1 in 450 to 480. A handful of DR-DQ haplotypes were handled as single units for association and clustering because linkage in the cohort was strong. Among almost 400 genotyped donors of the cohort, an average of 235,054 unique TCR beta nucleotide sequences were sequenced per donor, roughly 18% of them non-productive. Overall results and qualifications from the work: A few of the identified cytomegalovirus-associated TCR beta chains were confirmed in vitro to be specific for cytomegalovirus antigens. The sequencing pipeline was judged likely to have produced a cluster of highly shared sequence variants as a technical artifact. A later analysis found that HLA-associated TCR beta chains were more clonally expanded and had lower generation probabilities than equally common non-associated chains. Correlated functional status among segregating V segments might be attributable to linkage disequilibrium, but an unknown experimental factor could not be ruled out. According to a later analysis, TCR association rates differed among HLA loci, with DRB1 alleles showing the most associated TCRs and HLA-C alleles showing the fewest. The earlier analysis of about 600 of the donors excluded some 15 rarely observed V segments, including chromosome 9 orphons, because counts were too low. The classifier was reported to diagnose cytomegalovirus status with high specificity and sensitivity in both the original cohort and the validation cohort. A later analysis found that most CMV-associated TCR beta chains appeared HLA-restricted, with HLA associations seemingly driven largely by CMV exposure. Compared with the 666-donor mean, donors in an Asian-associated ancestry cluster had fewer N-insertions in productive TCRs, according to a later genetic analysis. HLA typing was unavailable for some donors at each locus, so association tests used only the typed subset. While some public TCRs were present in many individuals, most TCR sequences turned up only very rarely across donors. Specific HLA alleles were associated with about 17,000 TCR beta sequences at a false discovery rate of 0.05 in a later analysis. The cohort was sequenced for TCR beta chains only, and without alpha or paired-chain data the features that could be detected were limited. Presence/absence analyses assumed roughly uniform sequencing depth across donors, an assumption that may not hold. The authors suggested that the approach could potentially be extended to other disease states and immunological phenotypes. Assigning TCR associations to individual alleles was difficult when HLA alleles, especially DR and DQ, strongly co-occurred. Immune exposure information for the cohort was limited to CMV serostatus. The study gave a list of 150 to 200 TCR beta chains associated with cytomegalovirus. In a later genetic analysis, a missense DCLRE1C variant was associated with V-gene and J-gene trimming of TCR beta chains, and the association was replicated in an independent cohort. A further reported finding was that TCR beta sequences accurately predicted the HLA-A and HLA-B alleles for most subjects in the first cohort. Several of the top co-occurrence clusters appeared to be linked to parvovirus B19, influenza, CMV and Epstein-Barr virus, according to a later analysis. Some IMGT-functional V segments, including TRBV6-2 and TRBV6-3, could not be distinguished by the 87-base-pair reads and were therefore excluded. Broadly in line with IMGT annotations, most TCR beta V segments showed up in productive rearrangements about 87% or about 30% of the time in an earlier analysis of several hundred of the donors.

V and J are truncated by 5 bases and 5 bases respectively, leaving an intervening sequence of 9 bases. Reading from cysteine to phenylalanine, the CDR3 counts 13 amino acids. Kept here is only the CDR3 DNA, which spans 39 bases and is read in frame from base 1. Via the germline V gene, CDR1 is SGHTA and CDR2 FQGTGA. The cohort was made up of approximately 670 healthy bone marrow donors. At the time of sampling, every cohort member was nominally healthy, though immune exposures that went unrecorded were likely present. The donor tested CMV seronegative and was one of the 352 seronegative cohort members. A peripheral blood sample was provided by each donor, and peripheral blood mononuclear cells were used for TCR beta sequencing. Genomic DNA extraction from the blood cell samples was performed with the Qiagen DNeasy Blood Extraction Kit. The method was the immunoSEQ multiplex PCR assay. For the multiplex PCR, a mixture combining 60 forward primers for TCR Vbeta segments and 13 reverse primers for TCR Jbeta segments was used. The CDR3 region of rearranged TCR beta genes was amplified from genomic DNA by a multiplex PCR assay. The Illumina HiSeq System was used to sequence the amplified TCR beta libraries as 87-base-pair reads. Turning to the authors' computational methods: A later analysis counted tens of millions of unique TCR beta chains across the 500 to 850 repertoires, and 10 million to 12 million of these chains were shared by at least two donors. To remove PCR and sequencing errors, raw reads were error-corrected and collapsed into unique sequences using a nearest-neighbor algorithm that merged closely related sequences. CDR3 sequences were aligned to IMGT reference sequences to assign V, D and J gene segments. For a sequence to be retained, at least a six-nucleotide match to both a V gene segment and a J gene segment was required. Rearrangements were called productive when the CDR3 lacked stop codons and stayed in frame with V and J; all others were non-productive. CDR3 was defined by IMGT convention, running from the second conserved V-encoded cysteine to the conserved J-encoded phenylalanine. The earlier analysis of roughly 590 of the donors excluded sequences that lacked an unambiguous match to a single V gene segment. In an earlier analysis of several hundred of the donors, V segments were called functional above 56.7% productive rearrangements and were called segregating when the between-donor standard deviation exceeded 5%. A statistical classification framework was built to diagnose cytomegalovirus status from the catalog of TCR beta chain sequences. A later analysis assigned V and J genes by comparing TCR nucleotide sequences with IMGT/GENE-DB human TR gene sequences. Using the TCRdist pipeline, a later analysis assigned CDR3 sequences along with most-parsimonious VDJ recombination scenarios. In a later analysis, each TCR beta chain was defined by its CDR3 amino acid sequence together with its V-gene family, and reads lacking a unique V-gene family were excluded. A later analysis removed roughly 590 highly shared, low-generation-probability nucleotide sequences to deal with suspected cross-contamination and a sequencing artifact. For each public chain, a later analysis derived a clonal expansion index from normalized ranks of inferred template counts within each repertoire. A later analysis computed generation probabilities with a VDJ recombination model fitted to out-of-frame rearrangements, and checked the results against IGoR. In a later analysis, hypergeometric tests were used to score TCR-TCR, TCR-HLA and TCR-CMV co-occurrence, with a repertoire-size bias correction applied to TCR pairs. To estimate false discovery rates, a later analysis permuted the HLA or CMV assignments 20 times. In a later analysis, co-occurring TCRs were grouped with DBSCAN, and TCRdist sequence similarity was added when clustering was performed within HLA-allele-positive subsets. Repertoires with fewer than 30,000 or more than 120,000 public chains, plus five repertoires with anomalous nucleotide sharing, were excluded from co-occurrence clustering. TCRdb stores this immuneACCESS table with in-frame sequences only. Part of the clones is absent; in the studies checked, under half of the shortfall reflects unresolved V genes, and no reason is known for the rest. The V and J calls and the clone size are those of that table, but D and trimming were determined from the DNA. Across this sample there are under 200,000 clones, with under 80% seen only once. The top ten constitute around 1.5% of the sample.

The rearranged chain carries TRBV7-3 and TRBJ2-2; a tentative D match to TRBD2 spans 6 bases. Sequences were obtained from PBMCs. This receptor was taken from a woman aged 25 to 39 in good health and CMV-seronegative. The CDR3 protein: CASSLGGTGELFF. The DNA sequence is as follows: TGTGCCAGCAGCCTCGGGGGTACCGGGGAGCTGTTTTTT.